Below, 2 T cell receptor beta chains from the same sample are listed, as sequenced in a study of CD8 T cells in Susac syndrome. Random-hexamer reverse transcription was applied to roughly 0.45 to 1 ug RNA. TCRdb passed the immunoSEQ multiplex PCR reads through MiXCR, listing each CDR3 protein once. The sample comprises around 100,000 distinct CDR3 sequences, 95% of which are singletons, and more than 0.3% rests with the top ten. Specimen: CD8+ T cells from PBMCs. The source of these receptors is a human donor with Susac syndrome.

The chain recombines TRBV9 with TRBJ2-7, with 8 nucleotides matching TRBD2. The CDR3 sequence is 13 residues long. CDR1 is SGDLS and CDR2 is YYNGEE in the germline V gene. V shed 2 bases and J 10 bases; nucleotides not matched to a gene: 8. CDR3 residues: CASSVGGGTRQYF. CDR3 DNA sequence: TGTGCCAGCAGCGTGGGCGGGGGGACGAGACAGTACTTC.

CDR3 region: CASSSGGFYGYTF. The CDR3 DNA follows: TGTGCCAGCAGCAGCGGGGGCTTCTATGGCTACACCTTC. The chain combines TRBV7-9 with TRBJ1-2; possibly TRBD1 for D (6 bases). V lost 5 bases to trimming and J lost 4 bases, with 11 bases between them. Germline CDR1 and CDR2: SEHNR and FQNEAQ (reference sequence). This CDR3 spans 13 amino acids.